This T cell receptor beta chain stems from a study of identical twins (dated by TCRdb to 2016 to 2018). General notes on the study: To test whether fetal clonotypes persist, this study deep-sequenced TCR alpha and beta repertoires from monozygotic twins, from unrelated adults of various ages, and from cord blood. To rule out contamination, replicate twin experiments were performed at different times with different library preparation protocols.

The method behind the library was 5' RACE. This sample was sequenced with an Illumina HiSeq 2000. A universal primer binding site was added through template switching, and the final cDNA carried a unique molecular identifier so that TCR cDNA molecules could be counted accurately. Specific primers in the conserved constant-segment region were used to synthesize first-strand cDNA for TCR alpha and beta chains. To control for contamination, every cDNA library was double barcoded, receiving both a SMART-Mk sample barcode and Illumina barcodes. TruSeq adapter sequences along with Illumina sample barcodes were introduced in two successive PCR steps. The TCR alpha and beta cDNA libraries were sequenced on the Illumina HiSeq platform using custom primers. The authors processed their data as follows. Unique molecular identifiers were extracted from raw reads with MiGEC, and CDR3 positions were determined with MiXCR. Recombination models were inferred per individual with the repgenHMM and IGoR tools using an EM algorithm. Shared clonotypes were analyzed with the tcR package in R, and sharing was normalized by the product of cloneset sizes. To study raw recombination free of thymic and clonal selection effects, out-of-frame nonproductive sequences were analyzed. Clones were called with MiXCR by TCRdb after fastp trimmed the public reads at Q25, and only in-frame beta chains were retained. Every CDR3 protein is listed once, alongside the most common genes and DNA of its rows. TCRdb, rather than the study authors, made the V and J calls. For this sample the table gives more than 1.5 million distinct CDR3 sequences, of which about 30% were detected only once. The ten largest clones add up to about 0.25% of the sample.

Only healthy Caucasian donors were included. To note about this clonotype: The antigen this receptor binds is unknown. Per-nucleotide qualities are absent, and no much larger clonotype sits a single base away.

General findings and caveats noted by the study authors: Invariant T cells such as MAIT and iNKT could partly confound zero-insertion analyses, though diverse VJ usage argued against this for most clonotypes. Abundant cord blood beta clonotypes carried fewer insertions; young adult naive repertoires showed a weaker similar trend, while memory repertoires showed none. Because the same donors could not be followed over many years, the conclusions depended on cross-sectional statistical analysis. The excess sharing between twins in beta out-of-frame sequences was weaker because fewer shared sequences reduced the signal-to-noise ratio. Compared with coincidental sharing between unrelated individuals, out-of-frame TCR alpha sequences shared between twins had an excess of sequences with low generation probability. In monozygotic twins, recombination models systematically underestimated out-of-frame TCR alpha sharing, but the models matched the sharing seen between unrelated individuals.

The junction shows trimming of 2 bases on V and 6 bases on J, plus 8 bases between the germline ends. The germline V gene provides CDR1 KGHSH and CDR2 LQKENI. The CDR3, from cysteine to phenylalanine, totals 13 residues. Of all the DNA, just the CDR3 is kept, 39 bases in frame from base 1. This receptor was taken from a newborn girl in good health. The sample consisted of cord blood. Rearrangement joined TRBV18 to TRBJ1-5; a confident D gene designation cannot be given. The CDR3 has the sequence CASSPGHGQPQHF. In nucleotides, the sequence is TGTGCCAGCTCACCAGGGCATGGTCAGCCCCAGCATTTT.